These 29 T cell receptor beta chains were all obtained from the same sample, sequenced in a study of T cells in Graves' hyperthyroidism and ophthalmopathy. RNA transcripts provided the source from which TCR beta CDR3 regions were amplified. The HTBI primer set was used in a first-round RT-PCR of the TCR CDR3. TCRdb ran MiXCR on the multiplex PCR reads and lists one entry per CDR3 protein. The sample yields hundreds of thousands of distinct CDR3 sequences, about 20% seen once. The sequencing input was blood. These receptors were taken from a man in his forties with Graves' ophthalmopathy.

The chain carries TRBV12-3 or TRBV12-4 and TRBJ1-3; D possibly corresponds to TRBD1 (5 bases). The V end was cut by 5 bases, the J end by 0 bases, with 14 bases between. This CDR3 contains 16 residues. This CDR3 is CASSNRDLSSGNTIYF. For the CDR3, the DNA is TGTGCCAGCAGTAACCGGGACCTGAGCTCTGGAAACACCATATATTTT.

The chain joins TRBV7-8 to TRBJ1-3; 7 positions agree with TRBD1. The CDR3 is made up of 17 amino acids. V shed 2 bases and J 1 base; nucleotides not matched to a gene: 8. Germline CDR1 reads SGHVS; CDR2 reads FQNEAQ. The CDR3 region is CASSLNAGGISGNTIYF. The CDR3 coding sequence is TGTGCCAGCAGCTTAAATGCAGGGGGAATTTCTGGAAACACCATATATTTT.

This chain connects TRBV4-3 to TRBJ2-2; D remains ambiguous. This CDR3 has 14 residues. CDR1 and CDR2 from the germline V gene are LGHNA and YSLEER. With 4 bases removed from V and 3 bases from J, the gap between germline ends came to 9 bases. The CDR3, as DNA: TGCGCCAGCAGCCCCGGCCGGCACACCGGGGAGCTGTTTTTT. Amino acid sequence: CASSPGRHTGELFF.

This clonotype was recorded only once. This chain connects TRBV29-1 to TRBJ2-1; tentatively, D is TRBD1 or TRBD2 (5 bases each). The CDR3 length is 16 residues. Germline V gene sequence: CDR1 SQVTM, CDR2 ANQGSEA. Trimming shortened V by 3 bases and J by 2 bases, and 17 bases separated the two germline ends. CDR3 nucleotides: TGCAGCGTTGATCCGCATAGCGAAGGGGCCTACAATGAGCAGTTCTTC. This translates into CSVDPHSEGAYNEQFF.

This clonotype has a handful of counts. The chain uses TRBV9 and TRBJ2-7; unclear D gene. The CDR3 runs to 16 residues. Germline CDR1 reads SGDLS; CDR2 reads YYNGEE. V shed 0 bases and J shed 5 bases, with 18 bases lying between them. The CDR3 sequence is CASSVEVSQLFHEQYF. CDR3 nucleotide sequence: TGTGCCAGCAGCGTAGAGGTGAGTCAATTGTTCCACGAGCAGTACTTC.

This clonotype was picked up one time. The chain couples TRBV7-2 to TRBJ2-2, with TRBD2 matching over 10 bases. Trimming cost V 3 bases and J 7 bases; bases outside gene matches: 8. The CDR3 length is 16 residues. Germline V CDR1 and CDR2: SGHTA, FQGNSA. The CDR3 DNA reads TGTGCCAGCAGCTTTCCTTATAGCGGGAGGAGCGGGGAGCTGTTTTTT. This sequence encodes CASSFPYSGRSGELFF. Complete variable domain (other parts from reference TRBV7-2 and TRBJ2-2): GAGVSQSPSNKVTEKGKDVELRCDPISGHTALYWYRQSLGQGLEFLIYFQGNSAPDKSGLPSDRFSAERTGGSVSTLTIQRTQQEDSAVYLCASSFPYSGRSGELFFGEGSRLTVL.

This clonotype was observed once. This rearrangement joins TRBV19 to TRBJ1-2; the match to TRBD1 covers 9 bases. The CDR3 consists of 15 residues. Trimming cost V 5 bases and J 8 bases; bases outside gene matches: 12. CDR1 and CDR2 from the germline V gene are LNHDA and SQIVND (reference sequence). As DNA, the CDR3 is TGTGCCAGTAGTGGAACAGGGGGCGCCCCCGGAGGCTACACCTTC. Translation: CASSGTGGAPGGYTF.

The chain is built from TRBV10-2 and TRBJ2-1, with 16 bases fitting TRBD2. From germline, CDR1 is WSHSY and CDR2 SAAADI. J was trimmed by 3 bases and V by 8 bases; bases with no gene match: 7. The CDR3 has 17 amino acids. CDR3 in amino acids: CASLGLAGGAIYNEQFF. DNA of the CDR3: TGCGCCAGCTTGGGACTAGCGGGGGGGGCGATCTACAATGAGCAGTTCTTC.

The gene calls are TRBV19 and TRBJ1-5; D might be TRBD1 (6 bases). The CDR3 has 16 residues. Trimming removed 5 bases from V and 4 bases from J, with 18 bases in between. CDR1 and CDR2 from the germline V gene are LNHDA and SQIVND (reference sequence). The CDR3, as DNA: TGTGCCAGTAGTCTTGACACAGGGTTGAGAAATCAGCCCCAGCATTTT. This gives the protein CASSLDTGLRNQPQHF. The full variable domain, rest sourced from reference TRBV19 and TRBJ1-5, is DGGITQSPKYLFRKEGQNVTLSCEQNLNHDAMYWYRQDPGQGLRLIYYSQIVNDFQKGDIAEGYSVSREKKESFPLTVTSAQKNPTAFYLCASSLDTGLRNQPQHFGDGTRLSIL.

With respect to this clonotype: A junction boundary mismatches the germline segment, possibly from a read error. The V and J genes are TRBV24-1 and TRBJ2-7, with a weak D call TRBD1 (5 bases). The CDR3 totals 16 residues. Germline lookup yields CDR1 KGHDR and CDR2 SFDVKD. CDR3 sequence reads: CAASDFSSAGSYEQYF. CDR3 sequence (DNA): TGTGCCGCCAGTGATTTCTCGTCGGCAGGGTCCTACGAGCAGTACTTC.

The chain is built from TRBV7-9 and TRBJ2-7; 7 bases map to TRBD1. The CDR3 is 13 residues long. Losses at the gene ends were 4 bases for V and 6 bases for J; bases not matched to a gene: 6. The germline gives CDR1 SEHNR, CDR2 FQNEAQ (reference sequence). The CDR3 nucleotides are TGTGCCAGCAGCTCCTCAGGGGGACCCGAGCAGTACTTC. This sequence encodes CASSSSGGPEQYF.

The sample holds a few counts of this clonotype. The rearrangement uses TRBV10-3 and TRBJ1-1; no clear D. The CDR3 is 17 residues long. The ends were cut back, 3 bases at V and 0 bases at J, with 17 bases in the middle. Germline lookup yields CDR1 ENHRY and CDR2 SYGVKD. The DNA for the CDR3 is TGTGCCATCAGTGACAATTTGCGACGTTCCATGAACACTGAAGCTTTCTTT. Protein sequence: CAISDNLRRSMNTEAFF.

At least ten counts were recorded for this clonotype. The J gene is TRBJ2-7, the V gene TRBV5-1, with D possibly matching TRBD2 (5 bases). There are 15 residues in the CDR3. Germline V CDR1 and CDR2: SGHRS, YFSETQ. Trimming shortened V by 1 base and J by 3 bases, and 14 bases separated the two germline ends. DNA of the CDR3: TGCGCCAGCAGCTTGCGCACCGGCGGGCTCTACGAGCAGTACTTC. Protein sequence: CASSLRTGGLYEQYF.

This clonotype was counted only a few times. The rearrangement joins TRBV9 to TRBJ1-2, with 9 bases lining up with TRBD1. With 3 bases clipped from V and 6 bases from J, the junction kept 9 bases outside the gene matches. CDR1 SGDLS and CDR2 YYNGEE come from the germline V gene. This CDR3 contains 15 residues. The CDR3 sequence: CASSARAGTGNGYTF. Written as DNA, the CDR3 is TGTGCCAGCAGCGCGAGGGCCGGGACAGGGAATGGCTACACCTTC.

The chain employs TRBV28 and TRBJ1-5, with D uncertain. The CDR3 consists of 14 residues. Germline V CDR1 and CDR2: MDHEN, SYDVKM. Trimming pared 6 bases from V and 4 bases from J, leaving 13 bases between. The CDR3: CASSLLGLNQPQHF. The CDR3 nucleotides are TGTGCCAGCAGCCTTCTAGGACTTAATCAGCCCCAGCATTTT.

The V call is TRBV5-8, the J call TRBJ2-1, with 8 positions matching TRBD2. The CDR3 loop spans 15 amino acids. The trim removed 3 bases at V and 3 bases at J, leaving 5 bases unmatched. Per germline, CDR1 SGHTS and CDR2 YDEGEE. CDR3 residues: CASSSAGGRYNEQFF. The CDR3 DNA reads TGTGCCAGCAGCTCGGCGGGGGGCCGCTACAATGAGCAGTTCTTC.

This clonotype has at least ten counts. The chain is built from TRBV28 and TRBJ2-3, with 7 nucleotides matching TRBD2. V dropped 5 bases and J dropped 0; count of bases not matched to a gene: 11. Germline lookup yields CDR1 MDHEN and CDR2 SYDVKM. The CDR3 totals 17 residues. CDR3 in amino acids: CASSTYLAEGSTDTQYF. CDR3 DNA sequence: TGTGCCAGCAGTACCTATCTAGCGGAGGGGAGCACAGATACGCAGTATTTT.

This clonotype was observed a few times. The chain uses TRBV29-1 and TRBJ1-1; D is unresolved. Between the trimmed V and J ends, which lost 1 base and 4 bases, there was a span of 7 bases. The CDR3 has 12 amino acids. Looked up from germline, CDR1 is SQVTM and CDR2 is ANQGSEA. The CDR3 loop is CSVEAEITEAFF. Here the CDR3 DNA reads TGCAGCGTTGAAGCAGAGATCACTGAAGCTTTCTTT.

This chain connects TRBV6-1 to TRBJ1-1; maybe TRBD1 (5 bases). The CDR3 contains 16 residues. V was shortened by 6 bases and J by 2 bases, with 19 bases between the two germline ends. CDR1 and CDR2 from the germline V gene are MNHNS and SASEGT. CDR3 nucleotides: TGTGCCAGCAGGAAAAGGGGCGCGGAATTTAACACTGAAGCTTTCTTT. Translation gives CASRKRGAEFNTEAFF.

The CDR3 loop is CASSPLSRGPNYGYTF. The CDR3 DNA reads TGTGCCAGCTCACCATTAAGCAGGGGGCCGAACTATGGCTACACCTTC. The gene calls are TRBV18 and TRBJ1-2; TRBD1 matches at 8 bases. Looked up from germline, CDR1 is KGHSH and CDR2 is LQKENI. J gave up 2 bases and V 2 bases, and 7 bases lay outside the gene matches. This CDR3 comprises 16 residues.

The chain is built from TRBV4-3 and TRBJ2-1, with D hard to call. V was cut by 0 bases and J by 5 bases, with 11 bases left in between. Germline CDR1 LGHNA, CDR2 YSLEER. The CDR3 totals 15 residues. CDR3 region: CASSQESRAHNEQFF. CDR3 nucleotides: TGCGCCAGCAGCCAAGAAAGTAGGGCTCACAATGAGCAGTTCTTC.

This clonotype showed up just a few times. CDR3 DNA sequence: TGTGCCAGCAGTTTAGCAGGGGCTGACCAGCCCCAGCATTTT. Its translation: CASSLAGADQPQHF. J is TRBJ1-5 and V is TRBV28; D possibly corresponds to TRBD1 (6 bases). CDR3 size: 14 residues. Per the germline V gene, CDR1 is MDHEN and CDR2 is SYDVKM. V gave up 2 bases and J gave up 7 bases, with 12 bases separating them. The complete variable domain, with remaining parts taken from reference TRBV28 and TRBJ1-5, reads DVKVTQSSRYLVKRTGEKVFLECVQDMDHENMFWYRQDPGLGLRLIYFSYDVKMKEKGDIPEGYSVSREKKERFSLILESASTNQTSMYLCASSLAGADQPQHFGDGTRLSIL.

This clonotype has more than one count but fewer than ten. The chain employs TRBV30 and TRBJ2-3, with a possible D match to TRBD1 (5 bases). CDR1 and CDR2 (germline): GTSNPN, SVGIG (reference sequence). The CDR3 loop spans 12 amino acids. Trimming took off 1 base at V and 7 bases at J, with 9 bases between the two ends. This CDR3 reads CAWSGTSNTQYF. CDR3 DNA sequence: TGTGCCTGGAGTGGGACATCTAATACGCAGTATTTT. Complete variable domain (other parts from reference TRBV30 and TRBJ2-3): SQTIHQWPATLVQPVGSPLSLECTVEGTSNPNLYWYRQAAGRGLQLLFYSVGIGQISSEVPQNLSASRPQDRQFILSSKKLLLSDSGFYLCAWSGTSNTQYFGPGTRLTVL.

This clonotype was seen a handful of times. The chain links TRBV5-6 to TRBJ1-4; 8 nucleotides agree with TRBD1. V trimming: 4 bases; J trimming: 6 bases; junction bases outside the gene matches: 11. CDR3 length: 16 amino acids. CDR1 and CDR2 (germline): SGHDT, YYEEEE. CDR3 protein: CASSEGQVGRDEKLFF. CDR3 DNA: TGTGCCAGCAGCGAGGGACAGGTAGGGAGGGATGAAAAACTGTTTTTT.

This clonotype was seen repeatedly, ten times or more. The chain joins TRBV12-3 or TRBV12-4 to TRBJ1-1; D is perhaps TRBD1 (6 bases). This CDR3 is built from 12 residues. V dropped 6 bases and J dropped 5 bases, with 10 bases sitting between them. The CDR3 sequence: CASSAGTTEAFF. DNA for the CDR3: TGTGCCAGCAGCGCAGGGACAACTGAAGCTTTCTTT.

This chain links TRBV12-3 or TRBV12-4 with TRBJ2-2; D is unresolved. The CDR3 loop spans 14 amino acids. V gave up 6 bases and J gave up 0 bases, with 8 bases separating them. The CDR3 is CASRAIANTGELFF. CDR3 DNA sequence: TGTGCCAGCAGAGCCATCGCGAACACCGGGGAGCTGTTTTTT.

The V gene is TRBV6-1, the J gene TRBJ2-7, with TRBD1 matching over 10 bases. The CDR3 is 14 amino acids. Germline V gives CDR1 MNHNS, CDR2 SASEGT. V shed 7 bases, J shed 3 bases, and the junction held 6 bases outside the gene matches. CDR3 in DNA: TGTGCCAGCACGGGGCGGACAGGGGGCTACGAGCAGTACTTC. Encoded protein: CASTGRTGGYEQYF.

The CDR3 region has the DNA TGTGCCAGCTCAGCCAGGCCCGGAGATGAAGCTTTCTTT. This sequence encodes CASSARPGDEAFF. This chain uses TRBV6-4 with TRBJ1-1; D unresolved. Trimming cost V 8 bases and J 7 bases, with 17 bases left between them. The germline V gene has CDR1 MRHNA and CDR2 SNTAGT. The CDR3 is 13 amino acids.

This chain uses TRBV7-8 with TRBJ1-3; TRBD1 agrees at 8 bases. Germline CDR1 SGHVS, CDR2 FQNEAQ. J gave up 4 bases and V 3 bases, and 5 bases lay outside the gene matches. CDR3 length: 15 amino acids. The CDR3 nucleotides are TGTGCCAGCAGCTTGACAGGGGTGGAAGGAAACACCATATATTTT. Its translation is CASSLTGVEGNTIYF.